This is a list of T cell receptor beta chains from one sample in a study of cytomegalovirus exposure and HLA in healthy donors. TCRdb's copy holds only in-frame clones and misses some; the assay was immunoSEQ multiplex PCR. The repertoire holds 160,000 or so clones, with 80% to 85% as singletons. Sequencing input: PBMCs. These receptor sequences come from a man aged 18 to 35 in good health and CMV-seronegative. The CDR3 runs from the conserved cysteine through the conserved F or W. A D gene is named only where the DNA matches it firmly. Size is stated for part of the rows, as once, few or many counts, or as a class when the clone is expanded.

CDR3aa: CAWSRGGGNTIYF
CDR3nt: TGTGCCTGGAGCAGGGGCGGTGGAAACACCATATATTTT
len: 13
abundance: -
v_gene: TRBV30
j_gene: TRBJ1-3
d_gene: -

CDR3aa: CASSYTGNRQGYTF
CDR3nt: TGTGCCAGCAGTTACACCGGGAATCGGCAAGGCTACACCTTC
len: 14
abundance: once
v_gene: TRBV6-5
j_gene: TRBJ1-2
d_gene: -

CDR3aa: CASSLDPTGRALYNEQFF
CDR3nt: TGTGCCAGCAGCTTAGATCCGACCGGGAGGGCCCTGTACAATGAGCAGTTCTTC
len: 18
abundance: -
v_gene: TRBV11-3
j_gene: TRBJ2-1
d_gene: TRBD2

CDR3aa: CASHRQGRRATNEKLFF
CDR3nt: TGTGCCAGCCACAGACAGGGGAGGAGGGCAACTAATGAAAAACTGTTTTTT
len: 17
abundance: once
v_gene: TRBV2
j_gene: TRBJ1-4
d_gene: TRBD1

CDR3aa: CASSEPIAGGGVGEQYF
CDR3nt: TGTGCCAGCAGCGAACCTATAGCGGGAGGCGGGGTGGGCGAGCAGTACTTC
len: 17
abundance: -
v_gene: TRBV7-9
j_gene: TRBJ2-7
d_gene: TRBD2

CDR3aa: CASSLPATGGETPLHF
CDR3nt: TGTGCCAGCAGCTTACCCGCAACGGGGGGGGAAACACCCCTCCACTTT
len: 16
abundance: -
v_gene: TRBV13
j_gene: TRBJ1-6
d_gene: -

CDR3aa: CASSLEGRARSPLHF
CDR3nt: TGTGCCAGCAGCTTAGAAGGCAGGGCTCGGTCACCCCTCCACTTT
len: 15
abundance: -
v_gene: TRBV11-2
j_gene: TRBJ1-6
d_gene: -

CDR3aa: CASSRAGEGTDTQYF
CDR3nt: TGTGCCAGCAGCAGAGCGGGCGAGGGCACAGATACGCAGTATTTT
len: 15
abundance: few
v_gene: TRBV7-9
j_gene: TRBJ2-3
d_gene: -

CDR3aa: CASKDRTADGYTF
CDR3nt: TGTGCCAGCAAGGACAGGACGGCCGATGGCTACACCTTC
len: 13
abundance: -
v_gene: TRBV28
j_gene: TRBJ1-2
d_gene: TRBD1

CDR3aa: CASSLAYGGGYEQYF
CDR3nt: TGTGCCAGCAGTTTAGCATATGGGGGCGGATACGAGCAGTACTTC
len: 15
abundance: -
v_gene: TRBV27
j_gene: TRBJ2-7
d_gene: -

CDR3aa: CASSDPGSEDTQYF
CDR3nt: TGCGCCAGCAGTGACCCGGGGAGTGAGGATACGCAGTATTTT
len: 14
abundance: -
v_gene: TRBV10-2
j_gene: TRBJ2-3
d_gene: -

CDR3aa: CASSLAGRSYEQYF
CDR3nt: TGTGCCAGCAGTTTAGCGGGACGCTCCTACGAGCAGTACTTC
len: 14
abundance: -
v_gene: TRBV28
j_gene: TRBJ2-7
d_gene: -

CDR3aa: CATRTGINTEAFF
CDR3nt: TGTGCCACTCGGACTGGGATAAACACTGAAGCTTTCTTT
len: 13
abundance: -
v_gene: TRBV18
j_gene: TRBJ1-1
d_gene: -

CDR3aa: CASSEPGRGTEAFF
CDR3nt: TGTGCCAGCAGTGAACCCGGCAGGGGCACTGAAGCTTTCTTT
len: 14
abundance: -
v_gene: TRBV6-1
j_gene: TRBJ1-1
d_gene: -

CDR3aa: CASSIARFGANVLTF
CDR3nt: TGTGCCAGTAGTATAGCGCGGTTCGGGGCCAACGTCCTGACTTTC
len: 15
abundance: -
v_gene: TRBV19
j_gene: TRBJ2-6
d_gene: -

CDR3aa: CASSILAGDEDTQYF
CDR3nt: TGTGCCAGTAGTATACTAGCGGGAGATGAAGATACGCAGTATTTT
len: 15
abundance: -
v_gene: TRBV19
j_gene: TRBJ2-3
d_gene: TRBD2

CDR3aa: CATRGGESYEQYF
CDR3nt: TGTGCCACCCGAGGCGGTGAATCCTACGAGCAGTACTTC
len: 13
abundance: -
v_gene: TRBV6-4
j_gene: TRBJ2-7
d_gene: -

CDR3aa: CASSLGLALNEQFF
CDR3nt: TGTGCCAGCAGCTTAGGCCTAGCGCTTAATGAGCAGTTCTTC
len: 14
abundance: -
v_gene: TRBV7-3
j_gene: TRBJ2-1
d_gene: -